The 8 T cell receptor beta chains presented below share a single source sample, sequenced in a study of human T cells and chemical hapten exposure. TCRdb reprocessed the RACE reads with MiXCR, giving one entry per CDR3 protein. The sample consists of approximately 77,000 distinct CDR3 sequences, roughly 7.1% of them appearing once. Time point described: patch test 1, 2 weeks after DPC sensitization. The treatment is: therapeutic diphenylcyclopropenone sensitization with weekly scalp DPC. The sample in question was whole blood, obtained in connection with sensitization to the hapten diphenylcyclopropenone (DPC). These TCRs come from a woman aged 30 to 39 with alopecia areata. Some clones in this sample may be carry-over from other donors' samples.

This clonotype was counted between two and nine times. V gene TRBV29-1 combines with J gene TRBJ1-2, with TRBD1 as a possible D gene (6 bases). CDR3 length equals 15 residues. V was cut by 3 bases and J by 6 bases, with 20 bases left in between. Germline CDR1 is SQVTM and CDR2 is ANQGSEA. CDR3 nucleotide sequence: TGCAGCGTTGACTCGTACAGGGTTATGCGGAATGGCTACACCTTC. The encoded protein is CSVDSYRVMRNGYTF.

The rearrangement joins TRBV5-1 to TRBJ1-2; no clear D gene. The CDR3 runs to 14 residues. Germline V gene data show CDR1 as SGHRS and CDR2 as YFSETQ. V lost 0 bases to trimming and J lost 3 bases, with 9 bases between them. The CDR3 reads CASSLGPGYYGYTF. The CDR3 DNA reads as TGCGCCAGCAGCTTGGGACCGGGGTACTATGGCTACACCTTC. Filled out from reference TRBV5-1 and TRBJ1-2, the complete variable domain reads KAGVTQTPRYLIKTRGQQVTLSCSPISGHRSVSWYQQTPGQGLQFLFEYFSETQRNKGNFPGRFSGRQFSNSRSEMNVSTLELGDSALYLCASSLGPGYYGYTFGSGTRLTVV.

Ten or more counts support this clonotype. The CDR3 region has the DNA TGCGCCAGCAGCTTGTGGGGTTCTAGCACAGATACGCAGTATTTT. This translates into CASSLWGSSTDTQYF. This chain uses TRBV5-1 with TRBJ2-3; D uncertain. Per germline, CDR1 SGHRS and CDR2 YFSETQ. The length of the CDR3 is 15 residues. Deletions cut 1 base from V and 0 bases from J, with 9 bases between.

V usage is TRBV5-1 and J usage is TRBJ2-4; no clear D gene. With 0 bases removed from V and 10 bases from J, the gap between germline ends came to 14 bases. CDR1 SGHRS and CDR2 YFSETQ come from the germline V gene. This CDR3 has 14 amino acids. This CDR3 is CASSLVLGGLIQYF. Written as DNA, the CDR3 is TGCGCCAGCAGCTTGGTCCTAGGTGGCTTGATTCAGTACTTC. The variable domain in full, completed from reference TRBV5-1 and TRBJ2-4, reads KAGVTQTPRYLIKTRGQQVTLSCSPISGHRSVSWYQQTPGQGLQFLFEYFSETQRNKGNFPGRFSGRQFSNSRSEMNVSTLELGDSALYLCASSLVLGGLIQYFGAGTRLSVL.

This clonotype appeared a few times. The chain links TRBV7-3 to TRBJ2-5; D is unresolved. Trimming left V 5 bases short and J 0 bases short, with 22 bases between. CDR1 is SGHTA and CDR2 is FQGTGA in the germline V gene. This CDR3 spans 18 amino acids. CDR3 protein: CASSATPKADPYQETQYF. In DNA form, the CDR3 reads TGTGCCAGCAGCGCTACTCCTAAGGCGGACCCGTACCAAGAGACCCAGTACTTC.

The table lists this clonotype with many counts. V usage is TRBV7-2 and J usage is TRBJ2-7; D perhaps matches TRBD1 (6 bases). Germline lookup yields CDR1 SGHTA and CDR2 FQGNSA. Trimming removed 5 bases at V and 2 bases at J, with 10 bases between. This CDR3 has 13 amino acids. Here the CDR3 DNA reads TGTGCCAGCAGCCGGGACACCCCCTACGAGCAGTACTTC. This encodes CASSRDTPYEQYF.

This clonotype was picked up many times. CDR3 amino acids: CARRPDGRGPNTGELFF. Written as DNA, the CDR3 is TGTGCCAGGAGACCGGACGGAAGGGGGCCGAACACCGGGGAGCTGTTTTTT. This chain joins TRBV27 and TRBJ2-2, with 7 bases fitting TRBD1. Germline V CDR1 and CDR2: MNHEY, SMNVEV (reference sequence). The length of the CDR3 is 17 residues. The V gene end was trimmed by 9 bases and the J gene end by 0 bases; junction bases not matched to a gene: 13.

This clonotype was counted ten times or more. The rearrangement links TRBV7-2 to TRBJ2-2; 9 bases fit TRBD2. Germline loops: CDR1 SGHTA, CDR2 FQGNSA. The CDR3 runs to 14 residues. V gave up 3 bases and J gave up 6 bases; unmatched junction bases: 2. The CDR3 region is CASSFAGGPGELFF. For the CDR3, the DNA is TGTGCCAGCAGCTTCGCGGGGGGGCCCGGGGAGCTGTTTTTT.